This TCR beta chain was sequenced for a study of blood T cells in healthy people across ages. General study results and limits: Nothing was known about donor CMV status, and this possibly confounded expanded clonotype changes. Long-lived donors exceeded aged donors in naive CD4+ cells and diversity.

V was pared by 1 base and J by 6 bases, with 12 bases between. The V gene's germline CDR1 is DFQATT and CDR2 SNEGSKA (reference sequence). The CDR3 has 13 residues. To note about this clonotype: Its antigen is as yet unknown.

PCR was performed a second time for about 7 to 12 cycles using a sample-barcoded 5' primer and a J-beta primer mix. TCRdb processed the 5' RACE reads anew with MiXCR; each CDR3 protein has one entry. The sample lists approximately 1.5 million distinct CDR3 sequences; less than 45% were seen once. The TCR was taken from a woman aged 18-35 years in good health. Sequencing used blood. This chain connects TRBV20-1 to TRBJ1-2, with no clear D. CDR3 nucleotide sequence: TGCAGTGCTAGAGGCCCGGGGTGGGATGGCTACACCTTC. Translation: CSARGPGWDGYTF.